The entry below describes one TCR beta chain. This specimen comes from a study of blood T cell repertoires in COVID-19. The wider study: The United States, Italy and Spain were the sources of the acute and convalescent COVID-19 samples. Sample material is recorded as cDNA or gDNA derived from T cells, B-cell-depleted T cells, or PBMCs.

Germline CDR1 and CDR2: LNHNV and YYDKDF (reference sequence). CDR3 length equals 20 residues. Germline trimming cut 5 bases from V and 3 bases from J; bases unmatched to any gene: 19. How the authors handled the data: Amplification with reference gene primers provided the estimates of nucleated cell counts. Clones were sequenced by immunoSEQ multiplex PCR, and TCRdb holds only the in-frame ones, with some missing. That table supplies the V and J calls and clone size; D and trimming were determined from the DNA. The profile covers roughly 150,000 clones, with 83% appearing a single time and roughly 20% taken by the ten largest.

The source is a woman aged 70-85 years who had recovered from COVID-19. Sequencing was performed on peripheral blood. This sequence joins TRBV15 and TRBJ2-5; 12 bases map to TRBD2. CDR3: CATSARTETSGGGLEETQYF. The CDR3 DNA follows: TGTGCCACCAGCGCCCGAACAGAGACTAGCGGGGGTGGTTTGGAAGAGACCCAGTACTTC.